This section outlines one T cell receptor (beta chain) sequence together with its context. CDR1 MGHDK and CDR2 SYGVNS come from the germline V gene. The J segment lost 3 bases and the V segment lost 0 bases, leaving 1 base of the junction unmatched. There are 15 residues in the CDR3. Assay used: immunoSEQ multiplex PCR; TCRdb lists only in-frame clones, some missing. The repertoire consists of around 94,000 clones, with about 85% occurring once and the leading ten covering approximately 2%. The data are from a study of blood T cell repertoires in COVID-19. This receptor was taken from a man in his fifties with active COVID-19. Sequencing was carried out using peripheral blood. V and J are TRBV25-1 and TRBJ2-2; 7 bases are shared with TRBD2. CDR3 DNA sequence: TGTGCCAGCAGTGAATACCGGGGGGACACCGGGGAGCTGTTTTTT. Residues: CASSEYRGDTGELFF.